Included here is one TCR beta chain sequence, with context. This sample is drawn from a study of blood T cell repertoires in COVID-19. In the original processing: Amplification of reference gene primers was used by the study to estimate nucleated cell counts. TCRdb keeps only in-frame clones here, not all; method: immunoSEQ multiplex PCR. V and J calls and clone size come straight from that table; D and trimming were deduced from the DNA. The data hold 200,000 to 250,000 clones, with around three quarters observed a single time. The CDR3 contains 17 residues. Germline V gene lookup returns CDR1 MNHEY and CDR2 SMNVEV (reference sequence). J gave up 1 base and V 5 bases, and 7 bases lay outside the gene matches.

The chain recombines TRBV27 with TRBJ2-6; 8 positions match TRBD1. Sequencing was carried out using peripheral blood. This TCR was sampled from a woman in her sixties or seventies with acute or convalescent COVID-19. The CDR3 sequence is CASSPSGTGSGANVLTF. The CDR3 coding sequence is TGTGCCAGCAGTCCGTCCGGGACAGGTTCTGGGGCCAACGTCCTGACTTTC.